This entry features one T cell receptor (beta chain) sequence. V lost 5 bases, J lost 4 bases, and 10 bases lay in between. This CDR3 is 13 amino acids long. CDR1 and CDR2 from the germline V gene are SGHNT and YENEEA. These data originate in a study of T cell changes during pregnancy in multiple sclerosis. Assay used: immunoSEQ multiplex PCR; TCRdb lists only in-frame clones, some missing. The table lists about 31,000 clones, roughly 86% of them singletons. This chain joins TRBV11-3 and TRBJ2-3; perhaps TRBD1 as D (5 bases). The source was CD8+ T cells from peripheral blood mononuclear cells, collected in the first trimester of pregnancy. This receptor was obtained from a female donor with multiple sclerosis, enrolled in a pregnancy study. The CDR3 here is CASSPRQPDTQYF. The CDR3 nucleotides are TGTGCCAGCAGCCCGAGACAGCCAGATACGCAGTATTTT. Full variable domain (outside the CDR3, taken from reference TRBV11-3 and TRBJ2-3): EAGVVQSPRYKIIEKKQPVAFWCNPISGHNTLYWYLQNLGQGPELLIRYENEEAVDDSQLPKDRFSAERLKGVDSTLKIQPAELGDSAVYLCASSPRQPDTQYFGPGTRLTVL.